These 32 T cell receptor beta chains came from one sample sequenced in a study of PD-1 blockade in classical Hodgkin lymphoma. All the patients suffered relapse after autologous stem cell transplantation, and brentuximab vedotin exposure differed. TCRdb's copy holds only in-frame clones and misses some; the assay was immunoSEQ multiplex PCR. The table includes more than 9,500 clones, 85% detected once. This specimen consisted of peripheral blood mononuclear cells (PBMCs), obtained at baseline. These receptor sequences come from a human donor with classical Hodgkin lymphoma.

This chain joins TRBV27 and TRBJ1-5; D not certain. V was cut by 3 bases and J by 2 bases, with 8 bases left in between. The CDR3 has 14 amino acids. Germline values: CDR1 MNHEY, CDR2 SMNVEV (reference sequence). The CDR3 loop reads CASSLWGRNQPQHF. The CDR3 bases are TGTGCCAGCAGTTTGTGGGGTCGCAATCAGCCCCAGCATTTT.

The gene calls are TRBV30 and TRBJ2-1, with 11 bases fitting TRBD2. CDR3 size: 15 residues. Germline CDR1 GTSNPN, CDR2 SVGIG (reference sequence). With 7 bases clipped from V and 4 bases from J, the junction kept 9 bases outside the gene matches. CDR3: CASSPGTSGYNEQFF. The CDR3 DNA follows: TGTGCCTCCTCGCCCGGGACTAGCGGATACAATGAGCAGTTCTTC.

The chain recombines TRBV29-1 with TRBJ2-1, with 8 positions matching TRBD2. Germline loops: CDR1 SQVTM, CDR2 ANQGSEA. Trimming at V came to 4 bases and at J to 3 bases, leaving 8 bases not matched to a gene. The CDR3 has 15 amino acids. CDR3 protein: CSVGASGGRYNEQFF. The CDR3 DNA follows: TGCAGCGTTGGGGCCAGCGGGGGCCGCTACAATGAGCAGTTCTTC.

J is TRBJ2-5 and V is TRBV7-2; D possibly corresponds to TRBD2 (5 bases). Germline V lookup: CDR1 SGHTA, CDR2 FQGNSA. CDR3 length: 14 residues. The V end lost 4 bases, the J end lost 4 bases, and 13 bases lay between the germline ends. The CDR3 here is CASSSTLVSETQYF. Written as DNA, the CDR3 is TGTGCCAGCAGCTCCACACTAGTTTCAGAGACCCAGTACTTC.

This chain connects TRBV18 to TRBJ2-3; TRBD2 might be the D (6 bases). V dropped 6 bases and J dropped 2 bases, with 12 bases sitting between them. This CDR3 region has 14 residues. Germline loops: CDR1 KGHSH, CDR2 LQKENI. CDR3 region: CASSPAGLTDTQYF. CDR3 DNA sequence: TGTGCCAGCTCGCCTGCGGGACTCACAGATACGCAGTATTTT.

The CDR3, as DNA: TGTGCCAGTAGTCTAAGACAGGGGTCTGAAGCTTTCTTT. Encoded protein: CASSLRQGSEAFF. This sequence joins TRBV19 and TRBJ1-1, with 8 bases aligning to TRBD1. The CDR3 covers 13 residues. V was clipped by 5 bases and J by 6 bases; unmatched bases: 5. Germline CDR1 LNHDA, CDR2 SQIVND (reference sequence).

This chain joins TRBV30 and TRBJ2-7; 10 positions agree with TRBD1. V trimming: 7 bases; J trimming: 5 bases; junction bases outside the gene matches: 5. Per germline, CDR1 GTSNPN and CDR2 SVGIG (reference sequence). This CDR3 has 12 amino acids. CDR3 in amino acids: CALDRGSNEQYF. Here the CDR3 DNA reads TGTGCCTTGGACAGGGGGAGTAACGAGCAGTACTTC.

The chain has TRBV27 and TRBJ2-1; 7 nucleotides align to TRBD2. This CDR3 region has 15 residues. Germline V gene data show CDR1 as MNHEY and CDR2 as SMNVEV (reference sequence). J lost 14 bases, V lost 4 bases, and 17 bases had no gene match. CDR3 in amino acids: CASSSRRGLESSKFF. The CDR3 region has the DNA TGTGCCAGCAGTTCGCGGCGAGGACTAGAGTCGTCGAAGTTCTTC.

The J gene is TRBJ1-2, the V gene TRBV29-1; the D gene is possibly TRBD1 (6 bases). Per the germline V gene, CDR1 is SQVTM and CDR2 is ANQGSEA. The CDR3 spans 14 residues. V shed 6 bases and J shed 3 bases, with 17 bases lying between them. CDR3 loop: CSVPNRQVDYGYTF. As DNA, the CDR3 is TGCAGCGTCCCGAATAGACAGGTGGACTATGGCTACACCTTC. Together with reference TRBV29-1 and TRBJ1-2, the CDR3 gives the full variable domain: SAVISQKPSRDICQRGTSLTIQCQVDSQVTMMFWYRQQPGQSLTLIATANQGSEATYESGFVIDKFPISRPNLTFSTLTVSNMSPEDSSIYLCSVPNRQVDYGYTFGSGTRLTVV.

This sequence joins TRBV15 and TRBJ1-2; weak D call: TRBD1 (5 bases). Trimming removed 1 base from V and 8 bases from J, with 17 bases in between. The germline V gene has CDR1 LNHNV and CDR2 YYDKDF (reference sequence). The CDR3 sequence is 15 residues long. CDR3 DNA: TGTGCCACCAGCAGAGTGACGGGGCCCTCGGGAGGCTACACCTTC. It codes for CATSRVTGPSGGYTF. Using reference TRBV15 and TRBJ1-2 for the parts outside the CDR3, the full variable domain is DAMVIQNPRYQVTQFGKPVTLSCSQTLNHNVMYWYQQKSSQAPKLLFHYYDKDFNNEADTPDNFQSRRPNTSFCFLDIRSPGLGDTAMYLCATSRVTGPSGGYTFGSGTRLTVV.

V usage is TRBV4-1 and J usage is TRBJ2-1, with no clear D. Trimming cost V 0 bases and J 6 bases, with 9 bases left between them. The CDR3 length is 14 residues. Germline lookup yields CDR1 MGHRA and CDR2 YSYEKL. The CDR3 reads CASSQDLSPNEQFF. CDR3 nucleotides: TGCGCCAGCAGCCAAGATCTTTCCCCCAATGAGCAGTTCTTC.

The chain combines TRBV5-1 with TRBJ2-3; the D is unclear. Trimming shortened V by 4 bases and J by 8 bases, and 17 bases separated the two germline ends. Germline lookup yields CDR1 SGHRS and CDR2 YFSETQ. The CDR3 is made up of 14 amino acids. The CDR3 protein is CASSILLVSGTQYF. Written as DNA, the CDR3 is TGCGCCAGCAGCATACTCCTAGTTTCGGGTACGCAGTATTTT.

The chain combines TRBV7-9 with TRBJ2-1; possibly TRBD2 for D (5 bases). The V gene lost 1 base and the J gene lost 15 bases, with 10 bases spanning the gap. Germline V gene sequence: CDR1 SEHNR, CDR2 FQNEAQ (reference sequence). The CDR3 covers 11 residues. The CDR3 reads CASSLVGISFF. CDR3 coding DNA: TGTGCCAGCAGCTTAGTCGGGATTTCGTTCTTC.

This clone has a handful of counts. The DNA for the CDR3 is TGTGCCAGACAAGCCGGGACAGAGAACACTGAAGCTTTCTTT. Residues: CARQAGTENTEAFF. The V and J genes are TRBV2 and TRBJ1-1, with 7 positions matching TRBD1. The V and J ends lost 9 bases and 1 base, in that order; junction bases with no gene match: 8. Germline lookup yields CDR1 SNHLY and CDR2 FYNNEI. The CDR3 covers 14 residues.

This chain connects TRBV7-2 to TRBJ2-7, with 7 bases identical to TRBD1. CDR1 and CDR2 (germline): SGHTA, FQGNSA. The CDR3 sequence is 16 residues long. V gave up 0 bases and J gave up 4 bases; unmatched junction bases: 9. CDR3 nucleotide sequence: TGTGCCAGCAGCTTAGCCCTTCACGGGACAGCTTACGAGCAGTACTTC. Its translation: CASSLALHGTAYEQYF.

This chain uses TRBV7-8 with TRBJ1-2; D ambiguous. The V end lost 2 bases, the J end lost 4 bases, and 20 bases lay between the germline ends. The germline gives CDR1 SGHVS, CDR2 FQNEAQ. The CDR3 runs to 17 residues. The CDR3 protein is CASSLFAREPEGYGYTF. The DNA of the CDR3 is TGTGCCAGCAGCTTATTTGCCCGGGAGCCCGAGGGCTATGGCTACACCTTC.

The chain is built from TRBV6-5 and TRBJ1-1, with no clear D. Trimming shortened V by 3 bases and J by 8 bases, and 13 bases separated the two germline ends. CDR3 length equals 13 residues. Germline V gene data show CDR1 as MNHEY and CDR2 as SVGAGI. CDR3 DNA sequence: TGTGCCAGCAGTTATTCCACCGCGGCAGAAGCTTTCTTT. Translation: CASSYSTAAEAFF.

V is TRBV5-1 and J is TRBJ2-1, with TRBD1 matching over 7 bases. The ends lost 4 bases at V and 0 bases at J; junction bases unmatched: 10. The CDR3 is 17 amino acids. Per the germline V gene, CDR1 is SGHRS and CDR2 is YFSETQ. CDR3 loop: CASSLNRGLSSYNEQFF. The CDR3 bases are TGCGCCAGCAGCCTCAACAGGGGCCTAAGCTCCTACAATGAGCAGTTCTTC.

The V call is TRBV19, the J call TRBJ1-3; D gene ambiguous. Germline values: CDR1 LNHDA, CDR2 SQIVND (reference sequence). V was pared by 7 bases and J by 4 bases, with 14 bases between. The CDR3 runs to 14 residues. CDR3 region: CASTSGGTGNTIYF. CDR3 DNA sequence: TGTGCCAGTACCTCAGGAGGTACCGGAAACACCATATATTTT.

The chain joins TRBV30 to TRBJ1-4; a weak D match, TRBD1 (5 bases). CDR1 is GTSNPN, CDR2 SVGIG, per germline (reference sequence). This CDR3 is 15 amino acids long. Trimming removed 3 bases from V and 6 bases from J, with 17 bases in between. The CDR3 nucleotides read TGTGCCTGGAGGCAGGCGGAGGGGAGGGATGAAAAACTGTTTTTT. Protein product: CAWRQAEGRDEKLFF.

This chain joins TRBV6-5 and TRBJ2-5; the match to TRBD2 covers 7 bases. The germline gives CDR1 MNHEY, CDR2 SVGAGI. The junction had 15 bases not matched to a gene; V was cut back by 5 bases and J by 9 bases. The CDR3 contains 15 residues. The CDR3 coding sequence is TGTGCCAGCAGTCCCGGGGGGAACGTAAGAGTGGCCCAGTACTTC. Amino acid sequence: CASSPGGNVRVAQYF.

This chain uses TRBV7-9 with TRBJ2-7; unclear D gene. CDR1 is SEHNR, CDR2 FQNEAQ, per germline (reference sequence). V dropped 2 bases and J dropped 5 bases, with 7 bases sitting between them. The CDR3 runs 12 residues. In nucleotides, the CDR3 is TGTGCCAGCAGCTTATTAGGGAACGAGCAGTACTTC. Its translation: CASSLLGNEQYF.

This clone came up once. V is TRBV4-3 and J is TRBJ1-2, with D possibly TRBD1 on 5 matching bases. The CDR3 has 16 residues. Trimming removed 0 bases at V and 0 bases at J, with 11 bases between. Looked up from germline, CDR1 is LGHNA and CDR2 is YSLEER. For the CDR3, the DNA is TGCGCCAGCAGCCAAGATAAGGGGAACTCTAACTATGGCTACACCTTC. As protein: CASSQDKGNSNYGYTF.

This clone appeared a few times. The chain has TRBV4-1 and TRBJ1-2; D gene ambiguous. The CDR3 is 15 amino acids. Germline CDR1 is MGHRA and CDR2 is YSYEKL. V was cut by 5 bases and J by 8 bases, with 21 bases left in between. The CDR3 DNA reads TGCGCCAGCAGCAAAAAAGGGCCGTGGGTTGGAGGCTACACCTTC. As protein: CASSKKGPWVGGYTF.

CDR3 coding DNA: TGTGCCAGCAGCGTAACTTTCCGGGACAGGGGCACAGATACGCAGTATTTT. As protein: CASSVTFRDRGTDTQYF. V and J are TRBV9 and TRBJ2-3; 9 bases align to TRBD1. Germline CDR1 SGDLS, CDR2 YYNGEE. The J segment lost 1 base and the V segment lost 1 base, leaving 7 bases of the junction unmatched. The CDR3 covers 17 residues.

The genes are TRBV10-3 and TRBJ1-1, with D uncertain. V was shortened by 7 bases and J by 0 bases, with 6 bases between the two germline ends. Germline V CDR1 and CDR2: ENHRY, SYGVKD. CDR3 size: 12 residues. CDR3 coding DNA: TGTGCCATCATGGGGTTGAACACTGAAGCTTTCTTT. This codes for CAIMGLNTEAFF.

This clone came up once. The chain employs TRBV10-3 and TRBJ2-1; a possible D gene is TRBD2 (9 bases). The length of the CDR3 is 15 residues. The V gene lost 3 bases and the J gene lost 5 bases, with 14 bases spanning the gap. Germline CDR1 and CDR2: ENHRY and SYGVKD. The CDR3 sequence: CAISDLAGQDNEQFF. CDR3 nucleotide sequence: TGTGCCATCAGTGACCTAGCGGGACAGGACAATGAGCAGTTCTTC.

This chain links TRBV4-3 with TRBJ2-7, with 12 bases that match TRBD1. CDR1 and CDR2 (germline): LGHNA, YSLEER. The CDR3 runs 15 residues. V lost 4 bases to trimming and J lost 1 base; unmatched junction nucleotides: 2. Here the CDR3 DNA reads TGCGCCAGCAGCCTGGGACAGGGGGCTTCCTACGAGCAGTACTTC. Its translation: CASSLGQGASYEQYF.

The chain employs TRBV21-1 and TRBJ1-1; the table's D call, TRBD1, has no DNA check behind it. TRBV21-1 is given as a pseudogene. The length of the CDR3 is 15 residues. The DNA for the CDR3 is TGTGCCAGCGTAAACAGGGGCGGTAAGAACACTGAAGCTTTCTTT. This codes for CASVNRGGKNTEAFF.

The chain couples TRBV10-2 to TRBJ1-1; D is unclear. CDR3 length: 13 residues. Per germline, CDR1 WSHSY and CDR2 SAAADI. V lost 6 bases and J lost 4, with 12 bases in between. In DNA form, the CDR3 reads TGCGCCAGCAGCTATAATGATGGCACTGAAGCTTTCTTT. It specifies CASSYNDGTEAFF.

The chain couples TRBV19 to TRBJ2-5; TRBD2 agrees at 12 bases. This CDR3 has 19 amino acids. Trimming cost V 5 bases and J 0 bases; bases outside gene matches: 13. The V gene's germline CDR1 is LNHDA and CDR2 SQIVND (reference sequence). The DNA for the CDR3 is TGTGCCAGTAGTTTGCGTCGGACTAGCGGGACCCGTTACCAAGAGACCCAGTACTTC. Protein sequence: CASSLRRTSGTRYQETQYF.

The chain employs TRBV5-5 and TRBJ2-7; 8 bases align to TRBD1. Germline V gene sequence: CDR1 SGHKS, CDR2 YYEKEE (reference sequence). The CDR3 has 13 residues. The ends lost 5 bases at V and 5 bases at J; junction bases unmatched: 6. CDR3 amino acids: CASRSARGHEQYF. CDR3 bases: TGTGCCAGCAGGTCGGCCAGGGGGCACGAGCAGTACTTC.